Listed below are T cell receptor beta chains from one sample, sequenced in a study of blood T cells in healthy people across ages. From the 5' RACE reads, TCRdb called clonotypes with MiXCR, one entry per CDR3 protein. The sample contains about 1,600,000 distinct CDR3 sequences, around 42% of which appear only once. The sequencing sample was made of blood. All receptors come from a woman under 30 in good health. Each CDR3 is given with its conserved first and last residue. D genes are given only for firm matches. Only some rows state a clone size, as once, few, many or a class for expanded clones.

V	J	D	size	DNA	CDR3
TRBV6-2/TRBV6-3	TRBJ2-2	-	-	TGTGCCAGCAGTTACATAGTAACCGGGGAGCTGTTTTTT	CASSYIVTGELFF
TRBV5-5	TRBJ1-2	-	-	TGTGCCAGCAGCTTGGAGTCCAGGGATAACTATGGCTACACCTTC	CASSLESRDNYGYTF
TRBV12-3/TRBV12-4	TRBJ2-7	TRBD2	-	TGTGCCAGCAGTTTATCGACTAGCGGGACCAATGAGCAGTACTTC	CASSLSTSGTNEQYF
TRBV4-1	TRBJ2-3	-	-	TGCGCCAGCAGCCAGCCCCGGGATACGCAGTATTTT	CASSQPRDTQYF
TRBV4-1	TRBJ1-2	-	-	TGCGCCAGCAGCCAAGGGTCCGATGGCTACACCTTC	CASSQGSDGYTF
TRBV4-1	TRBJ2-2	-	few	TGCGCCAGCAGCCACGGGGCTGGGGCGGCGAACACCGGGGAGCTGTTTTTT	CASSHGAGAANTGELFF
TRBV20-1	TRBJ1-6	-	few	TGCAGTGCTAGTCTGGGGTCGTCAGAAAATTCACCCCTCCACTTT	CSASLGSSENSPLHF
TRBV4-1	TRBJ2-1	TRBD2	-	TGCGCCAGCAGCCCCGTGCCTGGGGAAAGCGGGAGTCAGGTGGCGGATGAGCAGTTCTTC	CASSPVPGESGSQVADEQFF
TRBV27	TRBJ2-1	-	-	TGTGCCAGCAGCCAAGGACCCCCGGCCTCATACAATGAGCAGTTCTTC	CASSQGPPASYNEQFF
TRBV29-1	TRBJ1-2	-	few	TGCAGTGTTTACGGGTTTGACGCTAACTATGGCTACACCTTC	CSVYGFDANYGYTF
TRBV2	TRBJ1-2	-	-	TGTGCCAGCGGTGAGAGTCTACTAGGCTATGGCTACACCTTC	CASGESLLGYGYTF